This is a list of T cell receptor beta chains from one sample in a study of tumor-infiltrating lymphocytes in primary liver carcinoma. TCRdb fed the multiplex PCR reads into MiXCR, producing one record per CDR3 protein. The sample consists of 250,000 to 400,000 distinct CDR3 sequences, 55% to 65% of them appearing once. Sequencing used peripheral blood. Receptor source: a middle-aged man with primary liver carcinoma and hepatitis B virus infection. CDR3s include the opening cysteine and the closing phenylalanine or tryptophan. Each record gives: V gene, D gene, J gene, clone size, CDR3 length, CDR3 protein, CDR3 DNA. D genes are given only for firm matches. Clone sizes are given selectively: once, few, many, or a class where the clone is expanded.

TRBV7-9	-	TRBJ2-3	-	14	CASSLRGMADTQYF	TGTGCCAGCAGCTTACGCGGGATGGCAGATACGCAGTATTTT
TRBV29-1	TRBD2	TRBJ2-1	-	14	CSAFGTSGMNEQFF	TGCAGCGCTTTCGGGACTAGCGGAATGAATGAGCAGTTCTTC
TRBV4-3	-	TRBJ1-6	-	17	CDSSQESQSSYNSPLHF	TGTGACAGCAGCCAAGAATCCCAGAGCTCCTATAATTCACCCCTCCACTTT
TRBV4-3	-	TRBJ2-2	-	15	CASSQNIGNRVELFF	TGCGCCAGCAGCCAGAATATAGGGAATCGCGTGGAGCTGTTTTTT
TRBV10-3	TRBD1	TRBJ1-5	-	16	CAVSGQGPGGNQPQHF	TGTGCCGTCAGTGGACAGGGCCCGGGGGGCAATCAGCCCCAGCATTTT
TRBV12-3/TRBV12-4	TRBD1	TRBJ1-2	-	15	CPSTPGTGENYGYTF	TGTCCCAGCACCCCAGGGACAGGGGAGAACTATGGCTACACCTTC
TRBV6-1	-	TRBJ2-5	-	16	CASTLGRDDVRETQYF	TGTGCCAGCACCCTGGGCCGGGACGATGTTAGGGAGACCCAGTACTTC
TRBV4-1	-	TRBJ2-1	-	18	CASSSRTLRGGVYYEQLF	TGCGCCAGCAGCTCCAGAACTCTCAGGGGTGGGGTCTACTATGAGCAGCTCTTC
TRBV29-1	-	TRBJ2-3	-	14	CSVERIGGTDTQYF	TGTAGCGTTGAAAGGATAGGGGGCACAGATACGCAGTATTTT
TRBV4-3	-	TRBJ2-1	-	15	CASSQVSNHREKQFF	TGCGCCAGCAGCCAAGTCTCTAACCACCGTGAGAAGCAGTTCTTC
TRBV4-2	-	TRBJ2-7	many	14	CASSQDRTSYEQYF	TGTGCCAGCAGCCAAGATAGGACCTCCTACGAGCAGTACTTC
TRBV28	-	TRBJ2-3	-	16	CASIFPRDVLTDTQYF	TGTGCCAGCATTTTCCCCCGGGACGTACTCACAGATACGCAGTATTTT
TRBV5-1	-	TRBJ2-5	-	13	CACSQGAGETQYF	TGCGCCTGCAGTCAAGGGGCAGGAGAGACCCAGTACTTC
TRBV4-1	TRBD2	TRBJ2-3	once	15	CASSQEPSGADTQYF	TGCGCCAGCAGCCAAGAGCCTAGCGGCGCAGATACGCAGTATTTT
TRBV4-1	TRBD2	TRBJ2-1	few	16	CASSQPTSGGYNEQFF	TGCGCCAGCAGCCAACCAACTAGCGGGGGCTACAATGAGCAGTTCTTC
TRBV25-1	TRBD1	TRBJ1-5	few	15	CASSAYQGDGQPQHF	TGTGCCAGCAGTGCATACCAGGGGGACGGGCAGCCCCAGCATTTT
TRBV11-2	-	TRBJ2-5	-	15	CARSLASGPQETHYF	TGTGCCCGCAGCTTAGCGTCTGGGCCTCAAGAGACCCACTACTTC
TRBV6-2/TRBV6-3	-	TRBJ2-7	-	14	CASSLRDGAHEHYF	TGTGCCAGCAGCCTCCGGGACGGGGCCCACGAGCACTACTTC
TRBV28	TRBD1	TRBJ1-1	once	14	CASRTGQVRTEAFF	TGTGCCAGCAGAACGGGACAGGTACGCACTGAAGCTTTCTTT
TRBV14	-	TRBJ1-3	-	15	CASSQPQGPGNTIYF	TGTGCCAGCAGCCAACCCCAGGGCCCTGGAAACACCATATATTTT
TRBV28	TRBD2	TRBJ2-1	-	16	CASRRVIAGVYNEQFF	TGTGCCAGCAGACGAGTGATAGCGGGAGTCTACAATGAGCAGTTCTTC
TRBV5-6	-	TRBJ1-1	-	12	CASSLFNTEAFF	TGTGCCAGCAGCTTATTCAACACTGAAGCTTTCTTT
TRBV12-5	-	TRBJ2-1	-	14	CASGNSPHRSEQFF	TGTGCTAGTGGTAATTCCCCCCATCGTAGTGAGCAGTTCTTC
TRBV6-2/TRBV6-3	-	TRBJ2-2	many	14	CASSYSPDTGELFF	TGTGCCAGCAGTTACTCCCCGGATACCGGGGAGCTGTTTTTT
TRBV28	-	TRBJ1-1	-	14	CASSTQGLNTEAFF	TGTGCCAGCAGTACACAGGGTCTGAACACTGAAGCTTTCTTT
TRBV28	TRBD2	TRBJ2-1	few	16	CASSGTSGISYNEQFF	TGTGCCAGCAGTGGGACTAGCGGTATTTCCTACAATGAGCAGTTCTTC
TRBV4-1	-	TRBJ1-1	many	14	CASSQDPRAGEAFF	TGCGCCAGCAGCCAAGACCCGCGGGCGGGTGAAGCTTTCTTT
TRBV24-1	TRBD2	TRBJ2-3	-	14	CATGLASASDTQYF	TGTGCCACCGGACTAGCTTCGGCGTCAGATACGCAGTATTTT
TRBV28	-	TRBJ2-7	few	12	CASSLYGHGQYF	TGTGCCAGCAGTTTATACGGGCACGGGCAGTACTTC
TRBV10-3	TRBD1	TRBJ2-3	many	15	CAISAGRGRTDTQYF	TGTGCCATCAGTGCTGGCAGGGGGCGCACAGATACGCAGTATTTT
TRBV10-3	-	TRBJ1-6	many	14	CAISEQGPNSPLHF	TGTGCCATCAGTGAGCAGGGTCCAAATTCACCCCTCCACTTT
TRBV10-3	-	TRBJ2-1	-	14	CAISVLPAAGKQFF	TGTGCCATCAGTGTGTTGCCGGCTGCGGGTAAGCAGTTCTTC
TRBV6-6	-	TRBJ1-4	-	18	CASSYSNMGKVRNGKLFF	TGTGCCAGCAGTTACTCGAATATGGGGAAGGTGCGTAATGGAAAACTGTTTTTT
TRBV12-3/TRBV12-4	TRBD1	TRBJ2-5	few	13	CASSLDRLETQYF	TGTGCCAGCAGTCTGGACAGGCTTGAGACCCAGTACTTC
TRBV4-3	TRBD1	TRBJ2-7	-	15	CASSRNRGASCEQYF	TGCGCCAGCAGTCGAAACAGGGGGGCCTCCTGCGAGCAGTACTTC
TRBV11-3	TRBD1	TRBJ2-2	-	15	CASDSSGTGVGELFF	TGTGCCAGCGACTCTTCCGGGACAGGGGTCGGGGAGCTGTTTTTT
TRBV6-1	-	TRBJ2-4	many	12	CASSETVSIQYF	TGTGCCAGCAGTGAAACGGTTTCCATTCAGTACTTC
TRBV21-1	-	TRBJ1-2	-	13	CASSRRGVYDYTF	TGTGCCAGCAGCCGCCGGGGAGTCTATGACTACACCTTC
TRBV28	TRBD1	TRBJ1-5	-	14	CTSSPGTGFQPQHF	TGTACCAGCAGCCCTGGGACAGGGTTTCAGCCCCAGCATTTT
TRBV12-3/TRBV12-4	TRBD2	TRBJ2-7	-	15	CGSGGRLAGGREQYF	TGTGGCAGCGGTGGGAGACTAGCGGGAGGTCGCGAGCAGTACTTC
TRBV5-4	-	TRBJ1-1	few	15	CASSPVQGSNTEAFF	TGTGCCAGCAGCCCTGTTCAGGGGTCGAACACTGAAGCTTTCTTT
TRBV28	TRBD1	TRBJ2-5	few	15	CASSHGTGSQETQYF	TGTGCCAGCAGCCATGGGACAGGGAGCCAAGAGACCCAGTACTTC
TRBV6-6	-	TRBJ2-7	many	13	CASKVAESYEQYF	TGTGCCAGCAAAGTAGCGGAGTCCTACGAGCAGTACTTC
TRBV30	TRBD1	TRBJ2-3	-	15	CAWSQGTGVTDTQYF	TGTGCCTGGAGTCAAGGGACAGGAGTCACAGATACGCAGTATTTT
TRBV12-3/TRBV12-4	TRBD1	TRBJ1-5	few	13	CASRTGRNQPQHF	TGTGCCAGCAGGACAGGGAGGAATCAGCCCCAGCATTTT
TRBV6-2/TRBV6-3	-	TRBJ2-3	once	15	CASSYSGSETDTQYF	TGTGCCAGCAGTTACTCAGGAAGTGAGACAGATACGCAGTATTTT
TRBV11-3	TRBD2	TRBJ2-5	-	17	CGSSFGTNGSPLETQYF	TGTGGCAGTAGCTTTGGGACTAACGGGAGTCCTTTGGAGACCCAGTACTTC
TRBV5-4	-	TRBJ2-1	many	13	CAYTSIREKEQFF	TGTGCCTATACCTCGATACGGGAGAAGGAGCAGTTCTTC
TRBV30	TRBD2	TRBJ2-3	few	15	CASRNQREVRDTQYF	TGTGCCTCAAGAAACCAGCGGGAGGTGAGAGATACGCAGTATTTT
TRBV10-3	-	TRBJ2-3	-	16	CAISDPSSGPTDTQYF	TGTGCCATCAGTGACCCAAGTAGCGGCCCCACAGATACGCAGTATTTT
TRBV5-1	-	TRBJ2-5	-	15	CASSPQRAFQETQYF	TGCGCCAGCAGCCCTCAACGGGCGTTCCAAGAGACCCAGTACTTC
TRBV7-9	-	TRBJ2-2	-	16	CASTDLIGPNTGELFF	TGTGCCAGCACCGATTTGATAGGGCCGAACACCGGGGAGCTGTTTTTT
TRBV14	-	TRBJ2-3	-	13	CGNSRGYTYTQYF	TGTGGCAACAGCCGAGGATACACATATACGCAGTATTTT